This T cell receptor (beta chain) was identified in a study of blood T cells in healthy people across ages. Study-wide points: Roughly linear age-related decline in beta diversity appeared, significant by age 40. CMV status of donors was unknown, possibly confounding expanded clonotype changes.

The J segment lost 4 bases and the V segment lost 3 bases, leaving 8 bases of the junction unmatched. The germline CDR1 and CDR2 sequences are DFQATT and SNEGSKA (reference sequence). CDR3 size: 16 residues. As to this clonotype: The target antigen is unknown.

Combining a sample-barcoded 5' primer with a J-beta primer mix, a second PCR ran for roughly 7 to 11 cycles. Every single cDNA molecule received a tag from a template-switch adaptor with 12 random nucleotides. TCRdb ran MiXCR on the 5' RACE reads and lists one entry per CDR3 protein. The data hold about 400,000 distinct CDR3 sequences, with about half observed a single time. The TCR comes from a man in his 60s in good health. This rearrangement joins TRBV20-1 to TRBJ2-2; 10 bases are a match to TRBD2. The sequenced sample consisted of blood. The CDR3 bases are TGCAGTGCTAGGGGACGGACTAGCGGCTCCACCGGGGAGCTGTTTTTT. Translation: CSARGRTSGSTGELFF.